The 10 T cell receptor beta chains below all came from one sample that was sequenced in a study of blood T cell repertoires in COVID-19. Generated by immunoSEQ multiplex PCR, the TCRdb table keeps only in-frame clones and is missing some. The sample yields some 130,000 clones, around 73% seen once. What was sequenced was peripheral blood. Receptors were obtained from a man in his sixties who had recovered from COVID-19.

CDR3: CASSLVAGGSEQFF. The CDR3 region has the DNA TGCGCCAGCAGCTTGGTGGCAGGGGGCAGTGAGCAGTTCTTC. This chain links TRBV5-1 with TRBJ2-1; 8 positions match TRBD1. The CDR3 is made up of 14 amino acids. Germline-derived CDR1 and CDR2 are SGHRS and YFSETQ. With V trimmed by 0 bases and J by 9 bases, 5 bases remained unmatched.

This chain connects TRBV19 to TRBJ1-6; D possibly corresponds to TRBD1 (6 bases). This CDR3 has 15 residues. Germline assignment: CDR1 LNHDA and CDR2 SQIVND (reference sequence). The V gene lost 4 bases and the J gene lost 6 bases, with 13 bases spanning the gap. CDR3 coding DNA: TGTGCCAGTAGTACCTCCGGGACACCTAATTCACCCCTCCACTTT. Amino acids: CASSTSGTPNSPLHF.

The V and J genes are TRBV23-1 and TRBJ2-7; D is undetermined. TRBV23-1 is treated as an ORF (open reading frame) with a function not yet certain. The CDR3 has 12 residues. V shed 4 bases and J shed 2 bases, with 6 bases lying between them. DNA for the CDR3: TGCGCCAGCAGTCCCCTTCCCTACGAGCAGTACTTC. This sequence encodes CASSPLPYEQYF.

The chain uses TRBV3-1 (or the pseudogene TRBV3-2) and TRBJ1-6; no firm D call. Germline V gene lookup returns CDR1 LGHDT and CDR2 YNNKEL (reference sequence). Trimming removed 9 bases at V and 1 base at J, with 13 bases between. The CDR3 runs to 15 residues. The CDR3: CARVNGVSYNSPLHF. CDR3 nucleotides: TGTGCCAGGGTGAACGGGGTTTCCTATAATTCACCCCTCCACTTT.

This clone has more than one count but fewer than ten. The J gene is TRBJ2-1, the V gene TRBV7-2; D not certain. CDR1 and CDR2 (germline): SGHTA, FQGNSA. The germline V and J ends were trimmed by 0 bases and 8 bases, with 5 bases remaining between them. The CDR3 runs 12 residues. CDR3 residues: CASSLATDEQFF. The CDR3 nucleotides are TGTGCCAGCAGCTTAGCTACAGATGAGCAGTTCTTC.

V is TRBV5-1 and J is TRBJ2-3; 8 nucleotides agree with TRBD2. Germline assignment: CDR1 SGHRS and CDR2 YFSETQ. This CDR3 has 15 amino acids. The J segment lost 1 base and the V segment lost 3 bases, leaving 4 bases of the junction unmatched. The CDR3 sequence is CASSSGGSRTDTQYF. DNA for the CDR3: TGCGCCAGCAGCTCGGGGGGGAGCCGCACAGATACGCAGTATTTT.

The J gene is TRBJ2-5, the V gene TRBV29-1; D remains unclear. Germline-derived CDR1 and CDR2 are SQVTM and ANQGSEA. Trimming took off 6 bases at V and 3 bases at J, with 8 bases between the two ends. This CDR3 region has 11 residues. CDR3 DNA sequence: TGCAGCGTCGCCCCGGAAGAGACCCAGTACTTC. It yields the protein CSVAPEETQYF.

The CDR3 DNA reads TGTGCCAGCAGCCAAGTCTCCCCTAGCGGGAGAATGAAAGAGACCCAGTACTTC. Its protein is CASSQVSPSGRMKETQYF. The V gene is TRBV3-1 (or the pseudogene TRBV3-2), the J gene TRBJ2-5; 10 bases fit TRBD2. J lost 3 bases, V lost 1 base, and 11 bases had no gene match. CDR3 length: 18 amino acids. Germline V gene sequence: CDR1 LGHDT, CDR2 YNNKEL (reference sequence).

This chain connects TRBV7-3 to TRBJ2-6, with D perhaps matching TRBD2 (6 bases). The ends were cut back, 3 bases at V and 0 bases at J, with 9 bases in the middle. Germline V gives CDR1 SGHTA, CDR2 FQGTGA. The CDR3 sequence is 16 residues long. In DNA form, the CDR3 reads TGTGCCAGCAGCTTGGGGGAGGACTCTGGGGCCAACGTCCTGACTTTC. This gives the protein CASSLGEDSGANVLTF.

The chain uses TRBV6-2 or TRBV6-3 and TRBJ2-4, with D hard to call. V gave up 1 base and J gave up 2 bases, with 6 bases separating them. The CDR3 has 14 residues. Germline CDR1 MNHEY, CDR2 SVGEGT. The CDR3 is CASSYWRSKNIQYF. DNA for the CDR3: TGTGCCAGCAGTTACTGGCGGTCCAAAAACATTCAGTACTTC.